This T cell receptor beta chain was captured by sequencing in a study of blood T cell repertoires in COVID-19. The CDR3 is 15 amino acids. Germline V gives CDR1 LGHDT, CDR2 YNNKEL (reference sequence). The V and J ends lost 4 bases and 0 bases respectively, with 10 bases between them. This clone is a singleton in its sample. Source study methods: Reference gene primer amplification yielded estimated nucleated cell counts. The repertoire was sequenced with immunoSEQ multiplex PCR; TCRdb's copy has only in-frame clones and lacks some. Clonal size and the V and J genes are those of that table, whereas D and trimming came from the DNA. The sample carries 85,000 to 120,000 clones, approximately 80% recorded once.

The V gene is TRBV3-1 (or the pseudogene TRBV3-2), the J gene TRBJ2-1; maybe TRBD2 (6 bases). The origin of this receptor is a man older than 75 with COVID-19, enrolled during active disease. The sequenced material came from peripheral blood. The DNA of the CDR3 is TGTGCCAGCAGCCGGGGACTCAGCTCCTACAATGAGCAGTTCTTC. This translates into CASSRGLSSYNEQFF.